The next 18 T cell receptor beta chains were all read from a single sample in a study of T cell responses to AZD1222 COVID-19 vaccine. Clones were sequenced by immunoSEQ multiplex PCR, and TCRdb holds only the in-frame ones, with some missing. Of 150,000 to 200,000 clones in the sample, 85% to 95% were seen once. Sequenced material: peripheral blood, taken on day 0 of AZD1222 vaccination. These receptors all stem from an adult in good health.

This chain uses TRBV28 with TRBJ1-1; D not certain. CDR1 MDHEN and CDR2 SYDVKM come from the germline V gene. The CDR3 is made up of 13 amino acids. Deletions cut 1 base from V and 1 base from J, with 4 bases between. The CDR3 bases are TGTGCCAGCAGTTTATCGGGGAACACTGAAGCTTTCTTT. Translation gives CASSLSGNTEAFF.

The gene calls are TRBV28 and TRBJ1-5, with TRBD1 matching over 11 bases. The length of the CDR3 is 16 residues. CDR1 is MDHEN, CDR2 SYDVKM, per germline. The CDR3 sequence: CASGTGGWVSNQPQHF. The CDR3 DNA is TGTGCGTCGGGGACAGGGGGTTGGGTGAGCAATCAGCCCCAGCATTTT.

The DNA for the CDR3 is TGTGCCAGCAGTTTGAAGACGTCCGACAATGAGCAGTTCTTC. This gives the protein CASSLKTSDNEQFF. The rearrangement links TRBV28 to TRBJ2-1; D is unclear. Trimming stripped 3 bases from V and 5 bases from J, with 11 bases between. This CDR3 has 14 amino acids. CDR1 and CDR2 from the germline V gene are MDHEN and SYDVKM.

The rearrangement links TRBV4-3 to TRBJ2-1; D may be TRBD1 (6 bases). Germline V gives CDR1 LGHNA, CDR2 YSLEER. V lost 0 bases to trimming and J lost 0 bases, with 9 bases between them. CDR3 length: 16 residues. The CDR3, as DNA: TGCGCCAGCAGCCAAGAGTGGGGGCTCTCCTACAATGAGCAGTTCTTC. Its translation: CASSQEWGLSYNEQFF.

Only one count was recorded for this clone. The chain employs TRBV5-1 and TRBJ2-7, with D possibly being TRBD1 (6 bases). The ends were cut back, 0 bases at V and 4 bases at J, with 14 bases in the middle. Germline CDR1 is SGHRS and CDR2 is YFSETQ. The CDR3 length is 15 residues. The CDR3 DNA follows: TGCGCCAGCAGCTTGGCTGGGGGCGCTGGGTACGAGCAGTACTTC. It encodes CASSLAGGAGYEQYF.

The genes are TRBV5-6 and TRBJ1-1; D perhaps matches TRBD1 (5 bases). Germline CDR1 SGHDT, CDR2 YYEEEE. Trimming took off 4 bases at V and 1 base at J, with 11 bases between the two ends. The CDR3 sequence is 14 residues long. DNA of the CDR3: TGTGCCAGCAGCCCTACAGGAGAGAACACTGAAGCTTTCTTT. Translation gives CASSPTGENTEAFF.

The chain carries TRBV7-3 and TRBJ2-7; tentatively, D is TRBD1 or TRBD2 (7 bases each). CDR1 is SGHTA, CDR2 FQGTGA, per germline. This CDR3 is 18 amino acids long. With 5 bases removed from V and 2 bases from J, the gap between germline ends came to 25 bases. CDR3 region: CASSRQGGGRLGAYEQYF. The CDR3 nucleotides are TGTGCCAGCAGCCGACAGGGAGGGGGTCGCCTAGGGGCCTACGAGCAGTACTTC.

V gene TRBV2 combines with J gene TRBJ1-4, with TRBD1 as a possible D gene (5 bases). Trimming left V 6 bases short and J 7 bases short, with 18 bases between. CDR1 is SNHLY, CDR2 FYNNEI, per germline. The length of the CDR3 is 15 residues. CDR3 loop: CASSPDNRRSEKLFF. CDR3 nucleotides: TGTGCCAGCAGCCCGGACAACCGGCGGAGTGAAAAACTGTTTTTT.

The chain uses TRBV10-2 and TRBJ1-2; 7 bases match TRBD1. This CDR3 has 16 amino acids. Germline CDR1 and CDR2: WSHSY and SAAADI. Unmatched junction bases numbered 14, after V lost 10 bases and J lost 0 bases. CDR3 DNA sequence: TGCGCCACAGGGGGACAGATTCTAACAGCTAACTATGGCTACACCTTC. Its translation: CATGGQILTANYGYTF.

The genes are TRBV5-4 and TRBJ1-1; no clear D gene. The germline V gene encodes CDR1 SGHNT and CDR2 YYREEE (reference sequence). This CDR3 spans 16 amino acids. Trimming left V 4 bases short and J 1 base short, with 17 bases between. The CDR3 nucleotides read TGTGCCAGCAGCCACTTGGCCCCTTCGGGGAACACTGAAGCTTTCTTT. Translated, it gives CASSHLAPSGNTEAFF.

The chain is built from TRBV11-2 and TRBJ1-1; tentative D call: TRBD1 (6 bases). V lost 3 bases and J 7 bases, leaving 15 bases between the germline ends. The germline V gene has CDR1 SGHAT and CDR2 FQNNGV. The CDR3 spans 14 residues. The CDR3 DNA follows: TGTGCCAGCAGCTTTATGGAGGGGGTCGGTGAAGCTTTCTTT. Its protein product is CASSFMEGVGEAFF.

This rearrangement joins TRBV4-3 to TRBJ2-4; no definite D call. V was shortened by 0 bases and J by 1 base, with 7 bases between the two germline ends. In germline, CDR1 is LGHNA, CDR2 YSLEER. There are 15 residues in the CDR3. The CDR3 region has the DNA TGCGCCAGCAGCCAAGATTCCGGGGCCAAAAACATTCAGTACTTC. As protein: CASSQDSGAKNIQYF.

The rearrangement uses TRBV27 and TRBJ2-1; D is tentatively TRBD1 or TRBD2 (6 bases each). V was cut by 0 bases and J by 4 bases, with 19 bases left in between. This CDR3 contains 18 residues. Germline V gives CDR1 MNHEY, CDR2 SMNVEV (reference sequence). CDR3 DNA sequence: TGTGCCAGCAGTTTATCGGCCCGGACGGGGGCGTATTACAATGAGCAGTTCTTC. This sequence encodes CASSLSARTGAYYNEQFF.

The rearrangement joins TRBV24-1 to TRBJ2-1; 9 nucleotides agree with TRBD1. V dropped 1 base and J dropped 5; count of bases not matched to a gene: 8. Looked up from germline, CDR1 is KGHDR and CDR2 is SFDVKD. There are 17 residues in the CDR3. The CDR3 here is CATSDFGSGQGHNEQFF. In nucleotides, the CDR3 is TGTGCCACCAGTGATTTCGGTTCGGGACAGGGACACAATGAGCAGTTCTTC.

The chain joins TRBV7-6 to TRBJ1-6; 8 bases map to TRBD1. Looked up from germline, CDR1 is SGHVS and CDR2 is FNYEAQ. This CDR3 contains 19 residues. The V segment lost 4 bases and the J segment 10 bases; nucleotides outside the gene matches: 21. The CDR3 DNA follows: TGTGCCAGCAGCTCATCCCTAATTCGACAGGGGACCCCCCGGTCACCCCTCCACTTT. Translated: CASSSSLIRQGTPRSPLHF. Based on the CDR3 plus reference TRBV7-6 and TRBJ1-6, the full variable domain is GAGVSQSPRYKVTKRGQDVALRCDPISGHVSLYWYRQALGQGPEFLTYFNYEAQQDKSGLPNDRFSAERPEGSISTLTIQRTEQRDSAMYRCASSSSLIRQGTPRSPLHFGNGTRLTVT.

The chain has TRBV7-2 and TRBJ2-3, with 9 bases aligning to TRBD2. The CDR3 contains 15 residues. V gave up 0 bases and J gave up 5 bases; unmatched junction bases: 3. Per the germline V gene, CDR1 is SGHTA and CDR2 is FQGNSA. CDR3 protein: CASSLAGGRGDTQYF. In DNA form, the CDR3 reads TGTGCCAGCAGCTTAGCAGGCGGGAGGGGAGATACGCAGTATTTT.

This sequence joins TRBV4-2 and TRBJ2-5; TRBD1 might be the D (5 bases). The CDR3 consists of 18 residues. Trimming removed 4 bases at V and 0 bases at J, with 21 bases between. Germline-derived CDR1 and CDR2 are LGHNA and YNFKEQ. The CDR3 spells CASSRFPPGARDQETQYF. The CDR3 DNA reads as TGTGCCAGCAGCCGATTCCCCCCTGGGGCCAGAGACCAAGAGACCCAGTACTTC.

The chain carries TRBV7-6 and TRBJ2-7; TRBD2 matches at 10 bases. The CDR3 sequence is 14 residues long. Germline trimming cut 5 bases from V and 4 bases from J; bases unmatched to any gene: 5. CDR1 and CDR2 (germline): SGHVS, FNYEAQ. The CDR3 is CASSRAGGPYEQYF. The CDR3, as DNA: TGTGCCAGCAGCAGAGCGGGAGGGCCGTACGAGCAGTACTTC.